These 4 T cell receptor beta chains share one sample of origin, sequenced in a study of T cell responses to AZD1222 COVID-19 vaccine. Libraries were prepared by immunoSEQ multiplex PCR; TCRdb keeps only in-frame clonotypes and omits some of them. This sample has about 140,000 clones, with about 91% found just once. Sequenced here: peripheral blood, sampled 28 days after the second AZD1222 dose. These receptors were obtained from an adult who received the AZD1222 COVID-19 vaccine.

The rearrangement links TRBV24-1 to TRBJ2-3; unclear D gene. CDR1 KGHDR and CDR2 SFDVKD come from the germline V gene. Between the trimmed V and J ends, which lost 7 bases and 4 bases, there was a span of 14 bases. The length of the CDR3 is 14 residues. CDR3 coding DNA: TGTGCCACCAGCTTAGCTATATCCGCAGATACGCAGTATTTT. Amino acid sequence: CATSLAISADTQYF.

V usage is TRBV27 and J usage is TRBJ1-4, with a tentative D call TRBD1 (6 bases). Trimming cost V 8 bases and J 6 bases, with 16 bases left between them. CDR3 length: 14 residues. Germline V gene data show CDR1 as MNHEY and CDR2 as SMNVEV (reference sequence). For the CDR3, the DNA is TGTGCCAGCGCCACGGGGGCAAGGGATGAAAAACTGTTTTTT. Protein product: CASATGARDEKLFF.

The chain joins TRBV9 to TRBJ1-2, with TRBD1 as a possible D gene (6 bases). The CDR3 spans 12 residues. V was pared by 7 bases and J by 6 bases, with 13 bases between. Germline V gene sequence: CDR1 SGDLS, CDR2 YYNGEE. CDR3 coding DNA: TGTGCCAGCGGGACGGGGGGCCATGGCTACACCTTC. Protein product: CASGTGGHGYTF.

V gene TRBV4-3 combines with J gene TRBJ2-1; D gene uncertain. The length of the CDR3 is 13 residues. Germline V lookup: CDR1 LGHNA, CDR2 YSLEER. The V end was cut by 2 bases, the J end by 4 bases, with 6 bases between. The CDR3, as DNA: TGCGCCAGCAGCCAACCCGGATACAATGAGCAGTTCTTC. Protein product: CASSQPGYNEQFF.